Following are 7 T cell receptor beta chains from one sample sequenced in a study of blood T cells in healthy people across ages. The second PCR ran roughly 6 to 12 cycles with a sample-barcoded 5' primer and J-beta primers. TCRdb called the 5' RACE reads again in MiXCR, with one record for every CDR3 protein. The sample includes 600,000 or so distinct CDR3 sequences, less than 60% of them seen just once. Material: blood. Receptors were obtained from a man of 80 years or more in good health.

The rearrangement links TRBV4-1 to TRBJ2-7; D assignment may be TRBD1 or TRBD2 (5 bases each). This CDR3 comprises 15 residues. V dropped 0 bases and J dropped 3 bases, with 12 bases sitting between them. CDR1 is MGHRA, CDR2 YSYEKL, per germline. The chain's CDR3 is CASSQERGLGYEQYF. For the CDR3, the DNA is TGCGCCAGCAGCCAAGAGAGGGGCCTAGGCTACGAGCAGTACTTC.

This clonotype was observed a single time. V gene TRBV21-1 combines with J gene TRBJ2-7. TRBV21-1 counts as a pseudogene. The CDR3 contains 15 residues. The CDR3 reads CASSKDGGETYEQYF. CDR3 coding DNA: TGTGCCAGCAGCAAAGATGGTGGTGAGACCTACGAGCAGTACTTC.

V gene TRBV28 combines with J gene TRBJ2-5, with 10 nucleotides matching TRBD2. The J call may be mistaken, given a closer DNA end match to TRBJ2-7. Germline V lookup: CDR1 MDHEN, CDR2 SYDVKM. CDR3 size: 17 residues. CDR3 loop: CASSFQLELAGSYEQYF. The CDR3, as DNA: TGTGCCAGCAGTTTCCAGCTCGAACTAGCGGGATCCTACGAGCAGTACTTC.

The rearrangement uses TRBV27 and TRBJ2-4; D perhaps matches TRBD2 (6 bases). The J call may be wrong; the DNA end is better matched by TRBJ2-7. CDR3 size: 14 residues. Looked up from germline, CDR1 is MNHEY and CDR2 is SMNVEV (reference sequence). The CDR3 DNA is TGTGCCAGCCGAGGGTGGGGGGAATCCTACGAGCAGTACTTC. Protein: CASRGWGESYEQYF.

V and J are TRBV2 and TRBJ2-1; perhaps TRBD1 as D (6 bases). This CDR3 is built from 16 residues. Trimming removed 1 base from V and 1 base from J, with 11 bases in between. Germline V gives CDR1 SNHLY, CDR2 FYNNEI. DNA for the CDR3: TGTGCCAGCAGTGAAGAAGGGGGAGTTTCCTACAATGAGCAGTTCTTC. Amino acids: CASSEEGGVSYNEQFF. The full variable domain, rest sourced from reference TRBV2 and TRBJ2-1, is EPEVTQTPSHQVTQMGQEVILRCVPISNHLYFYWYRQILGQKVEFLVSFYNNEISEKSEIFDDQFSVERPDGSNFTLKIRSTKLEDSAMYFCASSEEGGVSYNEQFFGPGTRLTVL.

This sequence joins TRBV18 and TRBJ2-5, with D maybe TRBD2 (7 bases). This CDR3 contains 15 residues. The V end lost 0 bases, the J end lost 2 bases, and 10 bases lay between the germline ends. In germline, CDR1 is KGHSH, CDR2 LQKENI. CDR3 amino acids: CASSPPAGAQETQYF. The CDR3 nucleotides are TGTGCCAGCTCACCACCGGCGGGGGCACAAGAGACCCAGTACTTC.

This clonotype was picked up a small number of times. The J gene is TRBJ2-7, the V gene TRBV9; a weak D match, TRBD1 (5 bases). Germline loops: CDR1 SGDLS, CDR2 YYNGEE. The CDR3 covers 15 residues. Between the trimmed V and J ends, which lost 0 bases and 4 bases, there was a span of 14 bases. CDR3 sequence reads: CASSVEPGMVYEQYF. CDR3 DNA sequence: TGTGCCAGCAGCGTAGAGCCAGGGATGGTGTACGAGCAGTACTTC.